The sequence of this T cell receptor (beta chain) was determined in a study of CD8+ T cells in alopecia areata. Study background: Treated patients received oral tofacitinib, 5 to 10 mg twice daily.

There are 13 residues in the CDR3. Per the germline V gene, CDR1 is LNHDA and CDR2 is SQIVND (reference sequence). J was trimmed by 8 bases and V by 5 bases; bases with no gene match: 5. About this clone itself: Its antigen is as yet unknown.

General observations from the study: Scalp data also include sequences from resident alphabeta T cells of normal skin. Lesional scalp displayed greater clonality than normal scalp, most notably in alopecia totalis/universalis.

Once RNA had been extracted, it was reverse transcribed into cDNA to act as the sequencing template. Using immunoSEQ multiplex PCR, the repertoire was profiled, and TCRdb retains in-frame clones only, with some absent. The sample carries fewer than 200,000 clones, 50% to 70% recorded once. Sampling of alopecia areata patients yielded lesional scalp punch biopsies as well as peripheral blood. J is TRBJ1-2 and V is TRBV19, with 10 nucleotides matching TRBD1. The specimen comprised CD4+ T cells sorted from blood, sampled at week 0. The TCR originated in a human donor with alopecia areata. The chain's CDR3 is CASSLDRGRGYTF. Here the CDR3 DNA reads TGTGCCAGTAGTCTGGACAGGGGGAGAGGCTACACCTTC.